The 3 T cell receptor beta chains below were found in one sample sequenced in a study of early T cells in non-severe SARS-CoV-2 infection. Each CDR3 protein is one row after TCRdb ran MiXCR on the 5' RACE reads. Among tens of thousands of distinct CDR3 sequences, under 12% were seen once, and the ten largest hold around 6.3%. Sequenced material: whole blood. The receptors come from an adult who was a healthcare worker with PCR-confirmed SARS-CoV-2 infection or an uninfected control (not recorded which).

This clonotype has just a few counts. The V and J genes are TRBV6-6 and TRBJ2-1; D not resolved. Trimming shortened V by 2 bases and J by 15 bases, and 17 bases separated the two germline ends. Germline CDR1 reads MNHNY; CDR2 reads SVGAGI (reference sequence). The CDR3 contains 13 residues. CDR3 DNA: TGTGCCAGCAGTTACCCGCCACCAGGTCTTCCGTTCTTC. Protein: CASSYPPPGLPFF.

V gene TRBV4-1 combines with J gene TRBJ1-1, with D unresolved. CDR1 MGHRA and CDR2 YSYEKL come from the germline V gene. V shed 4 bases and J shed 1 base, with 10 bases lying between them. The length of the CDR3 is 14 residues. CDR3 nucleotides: TGCGCCAGCAGCCTCCGCCAGGAGAACACTGAAGCTTTCTTT. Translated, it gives CASSLRQENTEAFF.

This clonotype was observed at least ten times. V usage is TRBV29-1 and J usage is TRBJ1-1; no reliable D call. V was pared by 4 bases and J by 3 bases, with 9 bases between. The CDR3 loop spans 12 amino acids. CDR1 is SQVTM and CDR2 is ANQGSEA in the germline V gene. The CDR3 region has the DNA TGCAGCGTTGGGGAGTCCTACACTGAAGCTTTCTTT. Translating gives CSVGESYTEAFF.